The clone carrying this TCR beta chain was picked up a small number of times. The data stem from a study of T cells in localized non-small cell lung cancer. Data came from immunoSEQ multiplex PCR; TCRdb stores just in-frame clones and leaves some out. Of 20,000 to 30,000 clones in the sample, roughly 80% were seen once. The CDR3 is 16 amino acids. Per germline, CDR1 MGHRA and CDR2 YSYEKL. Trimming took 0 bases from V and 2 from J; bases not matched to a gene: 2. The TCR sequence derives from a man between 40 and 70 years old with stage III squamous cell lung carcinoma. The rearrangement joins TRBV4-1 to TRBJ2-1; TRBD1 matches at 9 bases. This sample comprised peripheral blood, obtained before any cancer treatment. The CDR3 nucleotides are TGCGCCAGCAGCCAAGAAGACAGGGGGACCTACAATGAGCAGTTCTTC. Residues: CASSQEDRGTYNEQFF.